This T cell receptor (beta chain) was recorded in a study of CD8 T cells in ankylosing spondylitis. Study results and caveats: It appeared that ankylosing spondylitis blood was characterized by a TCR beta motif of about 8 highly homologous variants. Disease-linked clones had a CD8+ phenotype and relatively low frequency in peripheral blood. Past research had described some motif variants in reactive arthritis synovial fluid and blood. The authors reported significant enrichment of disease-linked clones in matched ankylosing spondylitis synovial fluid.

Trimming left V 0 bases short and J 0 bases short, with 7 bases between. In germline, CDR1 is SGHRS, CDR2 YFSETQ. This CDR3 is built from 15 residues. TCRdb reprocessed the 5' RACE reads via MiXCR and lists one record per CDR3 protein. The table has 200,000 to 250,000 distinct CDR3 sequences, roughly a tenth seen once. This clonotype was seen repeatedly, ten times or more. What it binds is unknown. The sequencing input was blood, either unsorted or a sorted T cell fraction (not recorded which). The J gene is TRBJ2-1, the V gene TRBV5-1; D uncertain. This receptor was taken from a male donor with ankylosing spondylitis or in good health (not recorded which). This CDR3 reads CASSLDNYSYNEQFF. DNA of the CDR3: TGCGCCAGCAGCTTGGATAACTACTCCTACAATGAGCAGTTCTTC. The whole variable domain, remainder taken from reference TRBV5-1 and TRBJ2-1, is KAGVTQTPRYLIKTRGQQVTLSCSPISGHRSVSWYQQTPGQGLQFLFEYFSETQRNKGNFPGRFSGRQFSNSRSEMNVSTLELGDSALYLCASSLDNYSYNEQFFGPGTRLTVL.